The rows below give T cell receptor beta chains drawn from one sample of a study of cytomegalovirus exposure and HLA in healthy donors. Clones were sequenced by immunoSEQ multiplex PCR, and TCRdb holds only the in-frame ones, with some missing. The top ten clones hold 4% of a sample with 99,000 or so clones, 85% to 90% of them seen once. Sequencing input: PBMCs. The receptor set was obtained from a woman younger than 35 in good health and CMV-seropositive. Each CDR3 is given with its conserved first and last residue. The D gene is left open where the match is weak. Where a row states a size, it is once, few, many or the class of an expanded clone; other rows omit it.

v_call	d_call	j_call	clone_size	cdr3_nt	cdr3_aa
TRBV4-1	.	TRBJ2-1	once	TGCGCCAGCAGCCAAGTCGGTGAGCAGTTCTTC	CASSQVGEQFF
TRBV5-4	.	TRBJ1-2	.	TGTGCCAGCAGCTTGGCCGGGGAGACCTCCTATGGCTACACCTTC	CASSLAGETSYGYTF
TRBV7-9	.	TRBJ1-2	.	TGTGCCAGCAGCTTTCTTAACGTCGAGGACTATGGCTACACCTTC	CASSFLNVEDYGYTF
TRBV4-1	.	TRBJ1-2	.	TGCGCCAGCAGCCAAGACACCCAGGGAATCTATGGCTACACCTTC	CASSQDTQGIYGYTF
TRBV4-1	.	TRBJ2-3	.	TGCGCCAGCAGCCAAGGGAGGACTGCGTCCGATACGCAGTATTTT	CASSQGRTASDTQYF
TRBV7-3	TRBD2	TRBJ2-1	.	TGTGCCAGCAGCCCCAGCGGACTAGCGGGAGGGCAGAATGAGCAGTTCTTC	CASSPSGLAGGQNEQFF
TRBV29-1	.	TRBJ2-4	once	TGCAGCGCAGGGGTGGTTGACAAAAACATTCAGTACTTC	CSAGVVDKNIQYF
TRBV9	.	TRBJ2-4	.	TGTGCCAGCAGCGTAGGGGTCCGAGGGGCCAAAAACATTCAGTACTTC	CASSVGVRGAKNIQYF
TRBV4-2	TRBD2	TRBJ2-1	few	TGTGCCAGCAGCCAAGATCCGGGAGGGCCGAATGAGCAGTTCTTC	CASSQDPGGPNEQFF
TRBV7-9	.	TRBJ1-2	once	TGTGCCAGCAGCTTGGGGGGTTTGGCAAGCTATGGCTACACCTTC	CASSLGGLASYGYTF
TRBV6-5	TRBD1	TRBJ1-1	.	TGTGCCAGCAGAGGACAGGGGTTGGCTTTCTTT	CASRGQGLAFF
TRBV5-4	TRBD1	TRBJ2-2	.	TGTGCCAGCAGCTTGGGACAGGGGCGCAACACCGGGGAGCTGTTTTTT	CASSLGQGRNTGELFF
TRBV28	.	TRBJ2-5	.	TGTGCCAGCAGTATCCCAGGGGCATCTCAAGAGACCCAGTACTTC	CASSIPGASQETQYF
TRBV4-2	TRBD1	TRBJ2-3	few	TGTGCCAGCAGCCCCGGGACAGGGGACCTACACGGAGATACGCAGTATTTT	CASSPGTGDLHGDTQYF
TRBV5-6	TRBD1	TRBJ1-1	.	TGTGCCAGCCGGATGGAGGACAGGGCCGAAGCTTTCTTT	CASRMEDRAEAFF
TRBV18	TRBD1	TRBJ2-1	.	TGTGCCAGCTCACCACGGACAGGCTACAATGAGCAGTTCTTC	CASSPRTGYNEQFF